What follows is one T cell receptor beta chain and its context. This clonotype was counted at least ten times. Its antigen remains undetermined. Per-nucleotide qualities are absent, and no much larger clonotype sits a single base away. The sample originates from a study of T cells in Graves' hyperthyroidism and ophthalmopathy (dated by TCRdb to the late 2010s). With regard to the full study: Peripheral blood samples were taken at the time of initial diagnosis, prior to any treatment. The 100 discovery patients were randomly divided into training and test sets at a 7:3 ratio. TCR Vbeta CDR3 sequencing of fewer than 150 peripheral blood samples (about 45 ophthalmopathy, about 80 hyperthyroidism and 17 progressor patients) is reported in the paper. The study also compared thyroid tissue and blood T-cell repertoires from five or six Graves' hyperthyroidism patients. Once sampling was done, hyperthyroidism patients were given methimazole at a starting dose of 30 mg daily, whereas ophthalmopathy patients were given high-dose intravenous methylprednisolone. Prospective prediction of ophthalmopathy was tested in an independent validation cohort of fewer than 20 hyperthyroidism patients and 17 patients who later progressed to ophthalmopathy. TCR V-J signatures able to tell the groups apart were searched for in a discovery cohort of 100 patients, of whom under 45 had Graves' ophthalmopathy and some 60 had stable Graves' hyperthyroidism. Overall study results and their limits: Blood samples also contained most of the expanded thyroid clonotypes (frequency above 0.001), which suggests that blood repertoires may reflect thyroid immune responses. No statistical method was used to set the sample size in advance, and investigators knew the group allocation. In validation, progression to ophthalmopathy was predicted by the model with around 70% sensitivity and 72.22% specificity, a median of 6.5 months before onset. A model built on a 13 V-J signature distinguished ophthalmopathy from stable hyperthyroidism, reaching 85% to 90% sensitivity and 81.08% specificity in cross-validation and 80%/75% in testing.

Amplification of TCR beta CDR3 regions was carried out from RNA transcripts. For the first round of RT-PCR on the TCR CDR3, the HTBI primer set was used together with the Qiagen OneStep RT-PCR kit. The libraries were constructed in a second round of multiplex PCR and then size-selected and purified. Paired-end sequencing of the libraries was performed with 100 bp reads on an Illumina HiSeq2000. For the original study's pipeline: SOAPnuke was used to process the raw data, removing reads that contained adapters or uncalled bases, had a mean Phred below 15, or lacked an exact match to the constant primer or identifier. COPE v1.2.5 was used to merge high-quality paired reads, and clonotypes were defined as unique nucleotide sequences. Clonotypes were aligned to IMGT TRBV, TRBD and TRBJ reference segments using MiTCR v1.1. The analysis was restricted to V-J combinations with a frequency above 0.0001, which together covered about 99% of the repertoires. A TCS score was defined as the ratio between F50 (clonal expansion) and ExV (chaos), using BLOSUM62-based TCRdist between CDR3 peptides within each V-J. Welch's t-statistics and random forest reduced around 520 V-J features to roughly 13, which were used in a naive Bayes classifier (R e1071). TCRdb ran its own pipeline on the public reads, namely fastp trimming at Q25 and MiXCR clone calling, and kept in-frame beta chains. Records with the same CDR3 protein are collapsed into one entry carrying the most frequent genes and DNA. TCRdb, not the original authors, processed these V and J calls. The sample data list 150,000 or so distinct CDR3 sequences, and 9.4% of these were observed just once. The top ten clonotypes cover roughly 23% of the sample.

Inclusive of the bounding cysteine and phenylalanine, the CDR3 is 19 residues long. Just the 57-base CDR3 DNA is kept, in frame starting at base 1. Reading the germline V gene gives CDR1 MDHEN and CDR2 SYDVKM. Trimming costs V 4 bases and J 3 bases, and their ends lie 27 bases apart. Hyperthyroidism patients were newly diagnosed, with disease duration under 2 months, and aged 18 to 65 years. Any patient with an uncontrolled infection, another autoimmune disease, pregnancy or lactation was excluded. Diagnoses relied on clinical symptoms, serum thyroxine and TRAb, thyroid ultrasound and orbital computed tomography. Blood from progressor patients was collected at the time of first diagnosis with hyperthyroidism, before any ophthalmopathy symptoms had appeared. PBMCs were separated from roughly 9.6 ml of fresh peripheral blood using Ficoll-Paque density gradient centrifugation. Patients classed as progressors first received a Graves' hyperthyroidism diagnosis and then went on to develop ophthalmopathy during follow-up. Total RNA was extracted with Trizol reagent, and quality was checked on an Agilent 2100 Bioanalyzer.

The rearranged segments are TRBV28 and TRBJ1-2; tentative D gene TRBD1, with 6 bases matching. This receptor was obtained from a woman younger than 30 with Graves' hyperthyroidism that later progressed to Graves' ophthalmopathy. Material: blood. The sequence in DNA is TGTGCCAGCAGTTCCTATGAAGGTCGAGGGGGGCGAGCCGACTATGGCTACACCTTC. It is translated as CASSSYEGRGGRADYGYTF.